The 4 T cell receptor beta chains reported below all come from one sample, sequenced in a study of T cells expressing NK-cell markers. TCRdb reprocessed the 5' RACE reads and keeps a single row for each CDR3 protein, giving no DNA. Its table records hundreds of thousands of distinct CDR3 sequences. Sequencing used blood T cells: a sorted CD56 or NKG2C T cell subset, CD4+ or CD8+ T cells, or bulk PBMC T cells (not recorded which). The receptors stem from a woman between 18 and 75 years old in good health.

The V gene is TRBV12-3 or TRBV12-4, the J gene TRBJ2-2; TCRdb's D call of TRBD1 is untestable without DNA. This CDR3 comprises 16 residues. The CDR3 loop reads CASSQRQPQGSGELFF.

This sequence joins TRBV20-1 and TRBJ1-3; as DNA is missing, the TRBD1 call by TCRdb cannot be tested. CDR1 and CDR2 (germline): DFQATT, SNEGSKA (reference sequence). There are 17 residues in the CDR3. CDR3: CSAEQGQGSDSGNTIYF.

CDR3 amino acids: CASSFTSEPTDTQYF. This chain connects TRBV13 to TRBJ2-3; with no DNA, the TCRdb D assignment of TRBD2 cannot be verified. Germline V gene lookup returns CDR1 PRHDT and CDR2 FYEKMQ (reference sequence). The CDR3 runs to 15 residues.

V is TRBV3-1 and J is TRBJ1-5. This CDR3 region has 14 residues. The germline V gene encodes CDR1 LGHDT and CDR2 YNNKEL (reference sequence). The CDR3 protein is CASSSRRVGQPQHF.